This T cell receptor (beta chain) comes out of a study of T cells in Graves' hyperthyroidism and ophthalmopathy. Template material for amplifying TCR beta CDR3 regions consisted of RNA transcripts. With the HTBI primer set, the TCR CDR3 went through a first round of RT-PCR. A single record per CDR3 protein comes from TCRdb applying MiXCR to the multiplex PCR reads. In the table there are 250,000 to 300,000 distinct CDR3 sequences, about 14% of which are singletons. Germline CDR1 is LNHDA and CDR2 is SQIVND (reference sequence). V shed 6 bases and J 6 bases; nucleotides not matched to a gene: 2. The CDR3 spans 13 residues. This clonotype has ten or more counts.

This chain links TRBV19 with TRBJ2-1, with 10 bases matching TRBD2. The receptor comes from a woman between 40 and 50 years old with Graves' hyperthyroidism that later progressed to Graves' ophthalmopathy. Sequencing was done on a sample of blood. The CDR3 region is CASRVAGGNEQFF. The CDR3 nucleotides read TGTGCCAGTAGAGTAGCGGGAGGCAATGAGCAGTTCTTC. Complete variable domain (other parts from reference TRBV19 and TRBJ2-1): DGGITQSPKYLFRKEGQNVTLSCEQNLNHDAMYWYRQDPGQGLRLIYYSQIVNDFQKGDIAEGYSVSREKKESFPLTVTSAQKNPTAFYLCASRVAGGNEQFFGPGTRLTVL.